This TCR beta chain appears in the sequencing data of a study of low-dose radiotherapy and immunotherapy resistance in tumors. Across the whole study: Members of Cohort 1 were treated with 0.5 Gy per fraction every 2 weeks. The prescribed total PTV dose was 6.5 Gy. Across 26 weeks, 13 Gy in total went to Cohort 2, delivered as 1 Gy per fraction every two weeks. Nivolumab was given to patients as a 240 mg flat dose every two weeks, and ipilimumab at 1 mg/kg every six weeks. Both were delivered intravenously.

Germline values: CDR1 SGHVS, CDR2 FNYEAQ. CDR3 length equals 13 residues. Trimming left V 2 bases short and J 5 bases short, with 8 bases between. This clonotype has just a few counts. TRAV and TRBV primers primed cDNA for both TCRalpha and TCRbeta. The authors ran around 20 PCR cycles to amplify TCRs with a constant-region primer and V-primer adapter. TCRdb used MiXCR to reprocess the reads, holding one entry per CDR3 protein. Of 100,000 or so distinct CDR3 sequences listed, 9% to 9.5% are singletons. Documented time point: before trial treatment. Along with nivolumab and ipilimumab, donors received aspirin, low-dose cyclophosphamide and low-dose radiotherapy.

This TCR was recovered from a male donor with prostate cancer. The V call is TRBV7-6, the J call TRBJ2-3; no definite D call. The sample was PBMCs, taken before treatment. This CDR3 is CASSLWSGDTQYF. The CDR3 DNA reads as TGTGCCAGCAGCTTATGGTCAGGAGATACGCAGTATTTT.